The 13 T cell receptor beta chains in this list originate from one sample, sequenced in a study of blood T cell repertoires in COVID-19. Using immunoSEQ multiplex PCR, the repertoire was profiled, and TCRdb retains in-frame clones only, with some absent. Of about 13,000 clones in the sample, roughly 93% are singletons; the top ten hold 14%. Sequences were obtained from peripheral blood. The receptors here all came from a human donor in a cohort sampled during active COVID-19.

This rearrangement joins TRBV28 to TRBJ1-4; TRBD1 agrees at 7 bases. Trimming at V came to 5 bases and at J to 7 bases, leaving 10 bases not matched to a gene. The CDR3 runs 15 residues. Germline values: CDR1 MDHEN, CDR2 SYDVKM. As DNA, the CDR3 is TGTGCCAGCAGTCCGACAGGGCTAGCCGGTGAAAAACTGTTTTTT. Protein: CASSPTGLAGEKLFF.

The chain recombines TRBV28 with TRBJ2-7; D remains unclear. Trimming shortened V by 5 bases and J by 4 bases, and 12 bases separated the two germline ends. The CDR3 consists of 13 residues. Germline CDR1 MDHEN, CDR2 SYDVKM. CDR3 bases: TGTGCCAGCAGTCTTGGCCCTAGTTACGAGCAGTACTTC. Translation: CASSLGPSYEQYF.

CDR3 loop: CASSYSGQQGYNEQFF. The CDR3 DNA reads TGTGCCAGCAGTTACTCTGGACAGCAGGGTTACAATGAGCAGTTCTTC. The chain employs TRBV6-5 and TRBJ2-1, with D possibly TRBD1 on 6 matching bases. Trimming took 0 bases from V and 4 from J, leaving 13 bases between them. Germline CDR1 reads MNHEY; CDR2 reads SVGAGI. CDR3 length: 16 residues.

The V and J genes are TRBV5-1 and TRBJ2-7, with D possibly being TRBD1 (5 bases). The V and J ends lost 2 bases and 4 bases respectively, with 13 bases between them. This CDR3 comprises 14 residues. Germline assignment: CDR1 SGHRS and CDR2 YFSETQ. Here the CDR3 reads CASSFGDREYEQYF. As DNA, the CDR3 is TGCGCCAGCAGCTTTGGTGACAGAGAATACGAGCAGTACTTC.

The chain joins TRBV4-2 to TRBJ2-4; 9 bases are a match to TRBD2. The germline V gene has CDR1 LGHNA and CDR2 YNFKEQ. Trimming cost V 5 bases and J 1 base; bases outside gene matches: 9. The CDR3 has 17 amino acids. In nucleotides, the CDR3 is TGTGCCAGCAGCAAAGGGACTAGCAGCGGGGCCAAAAACATTCAGTACTTC. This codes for CASSKGTSSGAKNIQYF.

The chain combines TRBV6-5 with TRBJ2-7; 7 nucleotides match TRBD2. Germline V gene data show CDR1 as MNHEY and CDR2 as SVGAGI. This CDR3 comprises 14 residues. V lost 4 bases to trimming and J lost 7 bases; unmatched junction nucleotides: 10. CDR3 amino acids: CASSFEGTTLEQYF. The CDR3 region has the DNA TGTGCCAGCAGTTTTGAAGGGACTACCCTGGAGCAGTACTTC.

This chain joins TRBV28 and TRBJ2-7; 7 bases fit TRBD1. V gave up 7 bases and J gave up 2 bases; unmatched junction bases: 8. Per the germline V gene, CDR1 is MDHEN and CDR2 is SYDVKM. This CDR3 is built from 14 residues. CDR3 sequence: CASISGRGTYEQYF. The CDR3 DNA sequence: TGTGCCAGCATATCCGGCAGGGGGACCTACGAGCAGTACTTC.

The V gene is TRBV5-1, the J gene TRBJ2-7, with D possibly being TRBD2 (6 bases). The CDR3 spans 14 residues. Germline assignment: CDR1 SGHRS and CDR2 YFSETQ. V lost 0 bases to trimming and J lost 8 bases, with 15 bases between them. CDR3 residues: CASSLAGTPAQQYF. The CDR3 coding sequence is TGCGCCAGCAGCTTGGCCGGGACTCCAGCTCAGCAGTACTTC.

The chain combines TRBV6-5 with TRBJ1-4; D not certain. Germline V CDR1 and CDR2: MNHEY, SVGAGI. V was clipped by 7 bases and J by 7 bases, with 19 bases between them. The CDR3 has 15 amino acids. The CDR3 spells CASKPYAEVGEKLFF. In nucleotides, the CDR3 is TGTGCCAGCAAACCATATGCGGAGGTTGGTGAAAAACTGTTTTTT.

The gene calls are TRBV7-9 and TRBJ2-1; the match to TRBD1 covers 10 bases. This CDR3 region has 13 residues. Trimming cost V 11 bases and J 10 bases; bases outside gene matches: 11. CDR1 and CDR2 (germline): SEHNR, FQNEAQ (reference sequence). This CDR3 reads CAARDRGLGEQFF. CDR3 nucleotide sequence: TGTGCCGCCCGGGACAGGGGATTAGGGGAGCAGTTCTTC.

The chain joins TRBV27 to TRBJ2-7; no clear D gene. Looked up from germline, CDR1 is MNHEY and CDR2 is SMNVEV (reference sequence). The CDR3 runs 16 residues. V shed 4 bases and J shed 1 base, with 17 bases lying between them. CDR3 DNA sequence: TGTGCCAGCAGTTCCCCTAGGATAATGGGTTCCTACGAGCAGTACTTC. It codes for CASSSPRIMGSYEQYF.

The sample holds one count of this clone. The CDR3 coding sequence is TGCAGCGTTGACCTGCGAGGAGTCCGTACCGAATCTTTCTTT. Residues: CSVDLRGVRTESFF. This chain uses TRBV29-1 with TRBJ1-1; D is unclear. Per the germline V gene, CDR1 is SQVTM and CDR2 is ANQGSEA. The CDR3 runs 14 residues. V lost 3 bases, J lost 12 bases, and 23 bases lay in between.

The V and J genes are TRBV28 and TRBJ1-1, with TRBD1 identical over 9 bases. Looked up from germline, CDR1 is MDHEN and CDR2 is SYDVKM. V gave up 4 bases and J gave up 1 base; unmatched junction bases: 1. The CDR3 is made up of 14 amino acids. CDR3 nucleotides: TGTGCCAGCAGTTCGGGACAGGGGAACACTGAAGCTTTCTTT. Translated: CASSSGQGNTEAFF.